A single sample is the source of the 16 T cell receptor beta chains below, sequenced in a study of shared clonotypes between healthy human individuals. The table came from immunoSEQ multiplex PCR; TCRdb's copy has only in-frame clones and leaves some out. The sample carries roughly 700,000 clones, about 90% recorded once. The sequenced sample was memory CD8+ T cells from PBMCs. The subset: CD45RO+ cells pooled with CCR7-negative TemRA cells. The receptors were sampled from a young man in good health. Some clones in this sample may be carry-over from other donors' samples.

V usage is TRBV7-2 and J usage is TRBJ2-3, with a tentative D call TRBD1 (5 bases). The CDR3 spans 15 residues. Germline V lookup: CDR1 SGHTA, CDR2 FQGNSA. Trimming pared 1 base from V and 2 bases from J, leaving 10 bases between. CDR3 residues: CASSLGRELTDTQYF. The CDR3 coding sequence is TGTGCCAGCAGCTTAGGCAGGGAACTCACAGATACGCAGTATTTT.

V and J are TRBV27 and TRBJ2-1, with TRBD1 identical over 10 bases. J lost 8 bases, V lost 5 bases, and 9 bases had no gene match. This CDR3 comprises 15 residues. CDR1 is MNHEY and CDR2 is SMNVEV in the germline V gene (reference sequence). CDR3: CASSPGQGVGYEQFF. The CDR3 DNA is TGTGCCAGCAGTCCAGGACAGGGGGTCGGTTATGAGCAGTTCTTC.

Points on this clone: This sample includes further DNA sequences coding for the same CDR3. This chain uses TRBV27 with TRBJ2-3; a weak D match, TRBD1 (6 bases). The length of the CDR3 is 13 residues. V gave up 1 base and J gave up 5 bases, with 7 bases separating them. Germline V lookup: CDR1 MNHEY, CDR2 SMNVEV (reference sequence). Here the CDR3 reads CASSLYREDTQYF. In DNA, the CDR3 is TGTGCCAGCAGTTTATACAGGGAAGATACGCAGTATTTT.

The CDR3 spells CASSSNIRLVREGNEQFF. The CDR3 DNA sequence: TGCGCCAGCAGCTCAAATATTAGACTAGTCCGTGAGGGAAATGAGCAGTTCTTC. The chain has TRBV5-1 and TRBJ2-1, with a possible D match to TRBD2 (6 bases). The CDR3 loop spans 18 amino acids. Germline V gives CDR1 SGHRS, CDR2 YFSETQ. Trimming shortened V by 3 bases and J by 7 bases, and 26 bases separated the two germline ends. Complete variable domain (other parts from reference TRBV5-1 and TRBJ2-1): KAGVTQTPRYLIKTRGQQVTLSCSPISGHRSVSWYQQTPGQGLQFLFEYFSETQRNKGNFPGRFSGRQFSNSRSEMNVSTLELGDSALYLCASSSNIRLVREGNEQFFGPGTRLTVL.

The chain employs TRBV30 and TRBJ2-1; 10 nucleotides line up with TRBD2. V lost 4 bases to trimming and J lost 5 bases; unmatched junction nucleotides: 2. The germline CDR1 and CDR2 sequences are GTSNPN and SVGIG (reference sequence). This CDR3 is built from 13 residues. For the CDR3, the DNA is TGTGCCTGGACTAGCGGGAGACACAATGAGCAGTTCTTC. Its translation is CAWTSGRHNEQFF. The complete variable domain, with remaining parts taken from reference TRBV30 and TRBJ2-1, reads SQTIHQWPATLVQPVGSPLSLECTVEGTSNPNLYWYRQAAGRGLQLLFYSVGIGQISSEVPQNLSASRPQDRQFILSSKKLLLSDSGFYLCAWTSGRHNEQFFGPGTRLTVL.

This chain joins TRBV9 and TRBJ1-2; possibly TRBD1 for D (5 bases). Germline V gene data show CDR1 as SGDLS and CDR2 as YYNGEE. This CDR3 contains 15 residues. V was trimmed by 3 bases and J by 2 bases, leaving 14 bases between them. CDR3 nucleotides: TGTGCCAGCAGCGCAAATACAGGCACGAACTATGGCTACACCTTC. Translated: CASSANTGTNYGYTF.

The chain combines TRBV19 with TRBJ2-7; tentatively, D is TRBD1 (6 bases). The CDR3 spans 13 residues. Trimming cost V 6 bases and J 5 bases, with 14 bases left between them. CDR1 and CDR2 (germline): LNHDA, SQIVND (reference sequence). The CDR3: CASSHRVRDEQYF. In DNA form, the CDR3 reads TGTGCCAGTAGCCACAGGGTTCGGGACGAGCAGTACTTC.

A single count supports this clone. The chain joins TRBV7-9 to TRBJ2-7; D unclear. The CDR3 totals 14 residues. The V end was cut by 1 base, the J end by 2 bases, with 9 bases between. In germline, CDR1 is SEHNR, CDR2 FQNEAQ (reference sequence). CDR3 sequence: CASSLDGAPYEQYF. CDR3 nucleotide sequence: TGTGCCAGCAGCTTAGACGGAGCTCCCTACGAGCAGTACTTC.

V gene TRBV7-8 combines with J gene TRBJ2-1; 8 nucleotides agree with TRBD1. This CDR3 has 15 residues. In germline, CDR1 is SGHVS, CDR2 FQNEAQ. With V trimmed by 0 bases and J by 9 bases, 7 bases remained unmatched. The CDR3 loop is CASSLADREGVEQFF. The CDR3 DNA follows: TGTGCCAGCAGCTTAGCGGACAGGGAAGGGGTTGAGCAGTTCTTC.

In this sample, this clone turned up once. J is TRBJ1-1 and V is TRBV9; 9 nucleotides line up with TRBD1. With V trimmed by 3 bases and J by 5 bases, 8 bases remained unmatched. CDR3 size: 15 residues. Germline CDR1 and CDR2: SGDLS and YYNGEE. CDR3 region: CASSAPGQGETEAFF. CDR3 nucleotide sequence: TGTGCCAGCAGCGCGCCGGGACAGGGTGAGACTGAAGCTTTCTTT.

J is TRBJ1-1 and V is TRBV4-2; TRBD1 matches at 7 bases. Germline values: CDR1 LGHNA, CDR2 YNFKEQ. With V trimmed by 3 bases and J by 6 bases, 4 bases remained unmatched. The CDR3 length is 13 residues. The CDR3 DNA follows: TGTGCCAGCAGCCAGAGACAGGGCCCTGAAGCTTTCTTT. Protein: CASSQRQGPEAFF.

The chain links TRBV27 to TRBJ2-3, with D perhaps assigned TRBD1 or TRBD2 (5 bases each). V was trimmed by 7 bases and J by 1 base, leaving 12 bases between them. CDR3 size: 14 residues. Germline CDR1 and CDR2: MNHEY and SMNVEV (reference sequence). Here the CDR3 DNA reads TGTGCCAGCACCCTGGGGCGGGGCACAGATACGCAGTATTTT. Translated, it gives CASTLGRGTDTQYF.

This chain links TRBV5-1 with TRBJ1-2, with D perhaps TRBD1 (5 bases). V shed 0 bases and J shed 7 bases, with 16 bases lying between them. Germline V lookup: CDR1 SGHRS, CDR2 YFSETQ. This CDR3 comprises 15 residues. This CDR3 is CASSLGTQAPRGYTF. DNA for the CDR3: TGCGCCAGCAGCTTGGGGACACAAGCGCCTCGTGGCTACACCTTC.

V usage is TRBV6-4 and J usage is TRBJ2-1, with D unresolved. Germline V gene lookup returns CDR1 MRHNA and CDR2 SNTAGT. The V and J ends lost 2 bases and 2 bases respectively, with 4 bases between them. The CDR3 has 13 amino acids. The CDR3 DNA reads TGTGCCAGCAGTGACGGAGCCTACAATGAGCAGTTCTTC. Its protein product is CASSDGAYNEQFF.

The V and J genes are TRBV5-5 and TRBJ2-3; no firm D call. Trimming took off 2 bases at V and 1 base at J, with 11 bases between the two ends. CDR1 is SGHKS, CDR2 YYEKEE, per germline (reference sequence). This CDR3 is 15 amino acids long. CDR3 coding DNA: TGTGCCAGCAGCTTTGGGCCTGGGGGCACAGATACGCAGTATTTT. Protein product: CASSFGPGGTDTQYF.

The gene calls are TRBV5-1 and TRBJ2-6; D gene ambiguous. The CDR3 is 16 residues long. Looked up from germline, CDR1 is SGHRS and CDR2 is YFSETQ. V gave up 2 bases and J gave up 0 bases, with 9 bases separating them. The CDR3 protein is CASSFGRNSGANVLTF. DNA for the CDR3: TGCGCCAGCAGCTTCGGCAGAAACTCTGGGGCCAACGTCCTGACTTTC.